These 5 T cell receptor beta chains originate from one sample sequenced in a study of blood T cell repertoires in COVID-19. Method: immunoSEQ multiplex PCR; TCRdb's copy keeps in-frame clones and lacks some. Here the sample spans more than 100,000 clones, more than 80% being singletons. Sequenced: peripheral blood. The receptor source for this set is a human donor in a cohort sampled during active COVID-19.

The gene calls are TRBV6-2 or TRBV6-3 and TRBJ2-7; 10 bases are shared with TRBD1. This CDR3 contains 13 residues. Losses at the gene ends were 4 bases for V and 7 bases for J; bases not matched to a gene: 4. CDR1 and CDR2 (germline): MNHEY, SVGEGT. This chain's CDR3 is CASSSGTGAEQYF. CDR3 DNA sequence: TGTGCCAGCAGTTCCGGGACAGGGGCTGAGCAGTACTTC.

V gene TRBV28 combines with J gene TRBJ2-7; TRBD1 agrees at 9 bases. This CDR3 has 14 residues. With V trimmed by 4 bases and J by 0 bases, 1 base remained unmatched. Germline CDR1 MDHEN, CDR2 SYDVKM. CDR3 DNA sequence: TGTGCCAGCAGTTCGACAGGGGGCTCCTACGAGCAGTACTTC. Translating it yields CASSSTGGSYEQYF.

The V and J genes are TRBV7-9 and TRBJ1-2; TRBD1 might be the D (6 bases). The CDR3 consists of 14 residues. V shed 1 base and J shed 6 bases, with 12 bases lying between them. The V gene's germline CDR1 is SEHNR and CDR2 FQNEAQ (reference sequence). The CDR3: CASSLGRDNHGYTF. The CDR3 bases are TGTGCCAGCAGCTTAGGCCGGGACAACCATGGCTACACCTTC.

In this sample, this clone turned up a few times. The chain is built from TRBV9 and TRBJ1-2; 10 bases map to TRBD1. CDR1 is SGDLS and CDR2 is YYNGEE in the germline V gene. Trimming took 2 bases from V and 12 from J; bases not matched to a gene: 10. This CDR3 spans 14 amino acids. The CDR3 is CASSVGTGVGWNTF. In DNA, the CDR3 is TGTGCCAGCAGCGTGGGGACAGGGGTAGGGTGGAACACCTTC. Full variable domain (rest looked up from reference TRBV9 and TRBJ1-2): DSGVTQTPKHLITATGQRVTLRCSPRSGDLSVYWYQQSLDQGLQFLIQYYNGEERAKGNILERFSAQQFPDLHSELNLSSLELGDSALYFCASSVGTGVGWNTFGSGTRLTVV.

The chain joins TRBV2 to TRBJ2-7; D is undetermined. The CDR3 is 11 residues long. Germline V gene lookup returns CDR1 SNHLY and CDR2 FYNNEI. The chain's CDR3 is CVSLQSYEQYF. The CDR3, as DNA: TGTGTCTCGTTACAGTCCTACGAGCAGTACTTC.